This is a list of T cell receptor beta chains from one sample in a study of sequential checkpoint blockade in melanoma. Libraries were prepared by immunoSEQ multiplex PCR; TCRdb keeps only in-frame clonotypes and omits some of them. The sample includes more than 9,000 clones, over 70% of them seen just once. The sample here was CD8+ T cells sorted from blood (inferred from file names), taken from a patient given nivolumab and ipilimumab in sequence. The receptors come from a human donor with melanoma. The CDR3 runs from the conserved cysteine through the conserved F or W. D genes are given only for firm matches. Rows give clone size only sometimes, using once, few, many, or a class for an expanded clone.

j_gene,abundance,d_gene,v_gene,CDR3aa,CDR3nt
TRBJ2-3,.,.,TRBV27,CASSPDITSTDTQYF,TGTGCCAGCAGTCCGGACATTACTAGCACAGATACGCAGTATTTT
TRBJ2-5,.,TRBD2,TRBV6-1,CASSKAGGFGETQYF,TGTGCCAGCAGTAAGGCGGGGGGGTTCGGAGAGACCCAGTACTTC
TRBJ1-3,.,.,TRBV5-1,CASSVDLPEGNTIYF,TGCGCCAGCAGCGTTGACCTACCGGAGGGAAACACCATATATTTT
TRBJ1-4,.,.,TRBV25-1,CASSEYSGWGNEKLFF,TGTGCCAGCAGTGAATATTCAGGGTGGGGTAATGAAAAACTGTTTTTT
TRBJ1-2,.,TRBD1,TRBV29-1,CSVKDGTGFGYTF,TGCAGCGTAAAGGACGGGACAGGGTTTGGCTACACCTTC
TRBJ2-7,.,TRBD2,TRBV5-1,CASSLTSGATYEQYF,TGCGCCAGCAGCCTGACTAGCGGAGCTACCTACGAGCAGTACTTC
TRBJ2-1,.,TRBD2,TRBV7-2,CASSFTSGEWDEQFF,TGTGCCAGCAGCTTCACTAGCGGGGAGTGGGATGAGCAGTTCTTC
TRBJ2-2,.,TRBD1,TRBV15,CAISDPTGGENTGELFF,TGTGCCATCAGCGACCCGACAGGGGGCGAGAACACCGGGGAGCTGTTTTTT
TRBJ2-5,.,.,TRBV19,CASSIGGIGETQYF,TGTGCCAGTAGTATAGGAGGGATAGGGGAGACCCAGTACTTC
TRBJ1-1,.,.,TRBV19,CASSEGLQNTEAFF,TGTGCCAGTAGTGAAGGACTGCAGAACACTGAAGCTTTCTTT
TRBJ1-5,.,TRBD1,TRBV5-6,CASSLGTGSTQPQHF,TGTGCCAGCAGCTTGGGGACAGGGTCTACACAGCCCCAGCATTTT
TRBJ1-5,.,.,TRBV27,CASSLADNQPQHF,TGTGCCAGCAGTTTGGCAGACAATCAGCCCCAGCATTTT
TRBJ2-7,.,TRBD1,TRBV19,CASSSGQNYEQYF,TGTGCCAGTAGTTCGGGACAGAACTACGAGCAGTACTTC
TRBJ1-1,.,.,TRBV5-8,CASSELIAEAFF,TGTGCCAGCAGCGAGTTAATTGCTGAAGCTTTCTTT
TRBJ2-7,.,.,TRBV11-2,CASSAGTERDF,TGTGCCAGCAGCGCCGGTACGGAGAGGGACTTC
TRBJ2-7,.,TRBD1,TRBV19,CASTPGQGYDEQYF,TGTGCCAGTACCCCGGGACAGGGTTACGACGAGCAGTACTTC
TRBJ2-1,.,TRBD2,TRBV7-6,CASSLAGGKTNEQFF,TGTGCCAGCAGCTTAGCGGGAGGGAAAACCAATGAGCAGTTCTTC
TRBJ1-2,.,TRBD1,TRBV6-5,CASSDSTGDGYTF,TGTGCCAGCAGTGACTCGACAGGGGATGGCTACACCTTC
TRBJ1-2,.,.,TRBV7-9,CASSLEAGTGDGYTF,TGTGCCAGCAGCTTAGAGGCAGGGACTGGGGATGGCTACACCTTC
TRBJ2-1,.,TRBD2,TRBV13,CASSLMGAGVFNEQFF,TGTGCCAGCAGCCTGATGGGAGCGGGGGTCTTCAATGAGCAGTTCTTC
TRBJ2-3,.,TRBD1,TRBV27,CASRDRASHTQYF,TGTGCCAGCCGGGACAGGGCCTCCCATACGCAGTATTTT
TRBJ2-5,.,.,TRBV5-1,CASSLEGSLGETQYF,TGCGCCAGCAGCTTGGAAGGCTCACTAGGGGAGACCCAGTACTTC
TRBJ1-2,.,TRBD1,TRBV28,CASSFTFKTGRGGYTF,TGTGCCAGCAGTTTCACATTTAAGACAGGGCGCGGAGGCTACACCTTC
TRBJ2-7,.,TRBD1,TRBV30,CAWGTGARYEQYF,TGTGCCTGGGGGACAGGGGCCCGCTACGAGCAGTACTTC
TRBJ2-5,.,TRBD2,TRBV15,CATSRGGAQETQYF,TGTGCCACCAGCCGGGGGGGGGCGCAAGAGACCCAGTACTTC
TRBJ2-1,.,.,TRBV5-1,CASGGGSDNEQFF,TGCGCCAGCGGCGGAGGCTCCGACAATGAGCAGTTCTTC
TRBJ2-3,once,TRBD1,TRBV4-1,CASSQGTGIDTQYF,TGCGCCAGCAGCCAAGGGACAGGGATAGATACGCAGTATTTT
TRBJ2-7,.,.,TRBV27,CASSLSPYVLYEQYF,TGTGCCAGCAGTTTATCCCCGTATGTTTTATACGAGCAGTACTTC
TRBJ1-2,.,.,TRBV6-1,CASSGNQEGGSGYTF,TGTGCCAGCAGTGGCAACCAGGAGGGAGGAAGCGGCTACACCTTC
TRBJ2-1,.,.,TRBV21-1,CASSKTERERYNEQFF,TGTGCCAGCAGCAAAACCGAGCGGGAACGGTACAATGAGCAGTTCTTC
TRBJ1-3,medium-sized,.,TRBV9,CASSGDRGNTIYF,TGTGCCAGCAGCGGCGACAGGGGAAACACCATATATTTT
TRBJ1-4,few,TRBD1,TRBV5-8,CASSPGQGAFEKLFF,TGTGCCAGCAGCCCCGGACAGGGGGCGTTTGAAAAACTGTTTTTT
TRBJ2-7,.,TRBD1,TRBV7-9,CATLGQGYEQYF,TGTGCGACGTTGGGACAGGGTTATGAGCAGTACTTC
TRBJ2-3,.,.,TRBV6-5,CASTPPGTDTQYF,TGTGCCAGCACCCCCCCGGGCACAGATACGCAGTATTTT
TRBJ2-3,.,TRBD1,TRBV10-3,CAISESETGGSDTQYF,TGTGCCATCAGTGAGTCCGAGACAGGGGGATCAGATACGCAGTATTTT
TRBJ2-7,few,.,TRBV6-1,CASSETETYEQYF,TGTGCCAGCAGTGAAACAGAAACCTACGAGCAGTACTTC
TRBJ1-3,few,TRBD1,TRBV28,CASSWTGGGLGNTIYF,TGTGCCAGCAGTTGGACAGGGGGTGGACTTGGAAACACCATATATTTT
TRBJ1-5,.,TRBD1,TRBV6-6,CASSYDRVLNQPQHF,TGTGCCAGCAGTTACGACAGGGTCCTCAATCAGCCCCAGCATTTT
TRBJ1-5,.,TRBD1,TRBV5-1,CASSFPDRGRLEYSNQPQHF,TGCGCCAGCAGCTTCCCGGACAGGGGCAGATTGGAGTATAGCAATCAGCCCCAGCATTTT
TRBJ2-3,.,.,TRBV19,CASGRTTPTSTDTQYF,TGTGCCAGTGGTAGGACAACTCCCACTAGCACAGATACGCAGTATTTT
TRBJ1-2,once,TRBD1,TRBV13,CASSEGTGGFGYTF,TGTGCCAGCAGCGAGGGGACAGGAGGGTTCGGCTACACCTTC
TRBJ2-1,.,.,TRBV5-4,CASSFGQEQFF,TGTGCCAGCAGCTTTGGACAAGAGCAGTTCTTC
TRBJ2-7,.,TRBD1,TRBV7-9,CASSLPADRGRTYEQYF,TGTGCCAGCAGCTTACCCGCGGACAGGGGAAGAACCTACGAGCAGTACTTC
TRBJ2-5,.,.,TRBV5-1,CASSPGHKETQYF,TGCGCCAGCAGCCCGGGACATAAGGAGACCCAGTACTTC
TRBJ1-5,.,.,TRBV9,CASSVDGEQPQHF,TGTGCCAGCAGCGTAGACGGGGAGCAGCCCCAGCATTTT
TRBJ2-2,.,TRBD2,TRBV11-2,CASSLTSGGAGELFF,TGTGCCAGCAGCTTAACTAGCGGGGGGGCCGGGGAGCTGTTTTTT
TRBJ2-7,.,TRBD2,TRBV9,CASSVAGGGSYEQYF,TGTGCCAGCAGCGTAGCTGGCGGGGGTTCCTACGAGCAGTACTTC
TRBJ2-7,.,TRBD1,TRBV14,CASSQWTGFYEQYF,TGTGCCAGCAGCCAATGGACAGGGTTTTACGAGCAGTACTTC
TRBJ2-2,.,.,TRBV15,CATSREGGNTGELFF,TGTGCCACCAGCAGAGAAGGGGGGAACACCGGGGAGCTGTTTTTT
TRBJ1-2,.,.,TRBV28,CASSSPDRLRGYTF,TGTGCCAGCAGTTCCCCCGACAGGCTCCGTGGCTACACCTTC
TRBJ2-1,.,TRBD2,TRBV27,CASSPGTSGRAPIGQFF,TGTGCCAGCAGTCCCGGGACTAGCGGGAGGGCCCCTATTGGGCAGTTCTTC
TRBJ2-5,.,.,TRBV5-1,CASSKEWETQYF,TGCGCCAGCAGCAAGGAGTGGGAGACCCAGTACTTC
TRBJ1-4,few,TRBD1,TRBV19,CASSSYAGTGNEKLFF,TGTGCCAGTAGCTCGTATGCAGGGACAGGGAATGAAAAACTGTTTTTT
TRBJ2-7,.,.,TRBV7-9,CASSPQASGQPYEQYF,TGTGCCAGCAGCCCCCAGGCGAGCGGGCAGCCCTACGAGCAGTACTTC
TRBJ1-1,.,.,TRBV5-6,CASSLAQLTFNTEAFF,TGTGCCAGCAGCTTGGCGCAACTAACCTTTAACACTGAAGCTTTCTTT
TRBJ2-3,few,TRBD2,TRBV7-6,CASSPTSGRSLGTQYF,TGTGCCAGCAGCCCGACTAGCGGGAGAAGTCTGGGTACGCAGTATTTT
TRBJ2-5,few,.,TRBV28,CASSNKQGFQETQYF,TGTGCCAGCAGTAATAAACAGGGTTTCCAAGAGACCCAGTACTTC
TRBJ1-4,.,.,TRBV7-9,CASSLSVRDKLFF,TGTGCCAGCAGCCTGAGCGTGAGAGATAAACTGTTTTTT